The 9 T cell receptor beta chains given below trace back to one sample, sequenced in a study of patients and donors after allogeneic stem cell transplantation. TCRdb used MiXCR to reprocess the RT-PCR reads, holding one entry per CDR3 protein. The sample consists of a few thousand distinct CDR3 sequences, approximately 20% of them appearing once. Sequencing was performed on blood, either unsorted or a sorted T cell fraction (not recorded which). All receptors come from a human donor who was either an allogeneic HSCT recipient or a stem cell or donor lymphocyte infusion donor (not recorded which). It is not recorded whose cells these are; they may come from a transplant donor.

J is TRBJ2-1 and V is TRBV7-2; a possible D gene is TRBD1 (5 bases). From germline, CDR1 is SGHTA and CDR2 FQGNSA. The V end lost 2 bases, the J end lost 2 bases, and 10 bases lay between the germline ends. The CDR3 spans 15 residues. DNA of the CDR3: TGTGCCAGCAGCTTAAAAGACAGTCCCTACAATGAGCAGTTCTTC. The encoded protein is CASSLKDSPYNEQFF.

This sequence joins TRBV5-6 and TRBJ2-1; a possible D gene is TRBD2 (5 bases). This CDR3 contains 15 residues. Trimming cost V 5 bases and J 1 base, with 13 bases left between them. Germline V CDR1 and CDR2: SGHDT, YYEEEE. CDR3 amino acids: CASSYGLQSYNEQFF. CDR3 sequence (DNA): TGTGCCAGCAGTTATGGACTGCAGTCCTACAATGAGCAGTTCTTC.

The chain's CDR3 is CASSPDASNYGYTF. The CDR3 DNA is TGCGCCAGCAGCCCGGACGCTTCTAACTATGGCTACACCTTC. This chain joins TRBV5-1 and TRBJ1-2, with unresolved D. V lost 4 bases, J lost 0 bases, and 10 bases lay in between. The CDR3 is 14 residues long. Germline V CDR1 and CDR2: SGHRS, YFSETQ.

This clonotype was seen a handful of times. The J gene is TRBJ2-7, the V gene TRBV20-1; D is unresolved. This CDR3 region has 12 residues. The germline V gene has CDR1 DFQATT and CDR2 SNEGSKA (reference sequence). Trimming cost V 0 bases and J 4 bases, with 7 bases left between them. CDR3 in amino acids: CSARDNMYEQYF. CDR3 DNA: TGCAGTGCTAGAGATAACATGTACGAGCAGTACTTC.

The chain employs TRBV25-1 and TRBJ2-5, with TRBD1 matching over 9 bases. Germline V lookup: CDR1 MGHDK, CDR2 SYGVNS. The CDR3 sequence is 15 residues long. V trimming: 4 bases; J trimming: 1 base; junction bases outside the gene matches: 4. CDR3 loop: CASSGDRAAQETQYF. In DNA form, the CDR3 reads TGTGCCAGCAGTGGGGACAGGGCTGCCCAAGAGACCCAGTACTTC.

This clonotype qualifies as large. V is TRBV7-2 and J is TRBJ1-2; the D gene is possibly TRBD1 (5 bases). Trimming took 4 bases from V and 4 from J, leaving 19 bases between them. The CDR3 is 16 residues long. Germline lookup yields CDR1 SGHTA and CDR2 FQGNSA. The CDR3 bases are TGTGCCAGCAGCTCAACCCCGGGCAGGGAGTCCTATGGCTACACCTTC. Its protein is CASSSTPGRESYGYTF.

This clonotype showed up just a few times. The chain links TRBV30 to TRBJ1-6, with D hard to call. The germline V and J ends were trimmed by 1 base and 9 bases, with 13 bases remaining between them. This CDR3 contains 14 residues. CDR1 and CDR2 (germline): GTSNPN, SVGIG (reference sequence). The CDR3 DNA sequence: TGTGCCTGGAGTGGAGGAGGGAGGACTTCACCCCTCCACTTT. Amino acid sequence: CAWSGGGRTSPLHF.

The chain recombines TRBV7-2 with TRBJ2-5; the D is unclear. Germline CDR1 and CDR2: SGHTA and FQGNSA. Trimming took 3 bases from V and 5 from J, leaving 4 bases between them. The CDR3 contains 11 residues. The CDR3 is CASSLSETQYF. The DNA of the CDR3 is TGTGCCAGCAGCTTGTCGGAGACCCAGTACTTC. Full variable domain (rest looked up from reference TRBV7-2 and TRBJ2-5): GAGVSQSPSNKVTEKGKDVELRCDPISGHTALYWYRQSLGQGLEFLIYFQGNSAPDKSGLPSDRFSAERTGGSVSTLTIQRTQQEDSAVYLCASSLSETQYFGPGTRLLVL.

The chain recombines TRBV28 with TRBJ1-6; no firm D call. The ends were cut back, 2 bases at V and 10 bases at J, with 15 bases in the middle. The CDR3 spans 15 residues. Per the germline V gene, CDR1 is MDHEN and CDR2 is SYDVKM. CDR3 bases: TGTGCCAGCAGTTTACCAGGAGGACCACCCTCACCCCTCCACTTT. This sequence encodes CASSLPGGPPSPLHF.